These 6 T cell receptor beta chains were sequenced from one sample in a study of blood T cell repertoires in COVID-19 (dated by TCRdb to between 2020 and 2021). Library generation was performed with the immunoSEQ multiplex PCR assay. In its TCRdb copy, this immuneACCESS table keeps in-frame sequences only and misses some clones. Where compared with another copy, unresolved V genes explain less than half of these, and the others have no known cause. A total of some 250,000 clones appear in this sample, approximately 91% of them only once. Of the sample, roughly 0.8% is held by the ten largest clones. Sequenced: peripheral blood. Receptors originate from a woman between 25 and 40 years old with acute or convalescent COVID-19.

The J gene is TRBJ1-2, the V gene TRBV7-9; possible D gene TRBD1, 6 bases. V dropped 1 base and J dropped 8 bases, with 20 bases sitting between them. Germline V gene data show CDR1 as SEHNR and CDR2 as FQNEAQ (reference sequence). The CDR3 covers 16 residues. CDR3 amino acids: CASSLEVAAGARGYTF. In DNA, the CDR3 is TGTGCCAGCAGCTTAGAAGTTGCGGCAGGGGCGCGAGGCTACACCTTC.

The V and J genes are TRBV7-2 and TRBJ2-7; tentative D call: TRBD1 (6 bases). Deletions cut 5 bases from V and 9 bases from J, with 20 bases between. The CDR3 is 14 amino acids. In germline, CDR1 is SGHTA, CDR2 FQGNSA. CDR3 sequence reads: CASSTGQPPLRQYF. The DNA of the CDR3 is TGTGCCAGCAGCACAGGGCAACCCCCTCTAAGGCAGTACTTC. The whole variable domain, filled in from reference TRBV7-2 and TRBJ2-7, reads GAGVSQSPSNKVTEKGKDVELRCDPISGHTALYWYRQSLGQGLEFLIYFQGNSAPDKSGLPSDRFSAERTGGSVSTLTIQRTQQEDSAVYLCASSTGQPPLRQYFGPGTRLTVT.

The V gene is TRBV6-2 or TRBV6-3, the J gene TRBJ2-1, with a possible D match to TRBD2 (5 bases). CDR3 length: 13 residues. Per germline, CDR1 MNHEY and CDR2 SVGEGT. Trimming took off 6 bases at V and 4 bases at J, with 10 bases between the two ends. The CDR3 DNA reads as TGTGCCAGCAGCGTCGGAGGATACAATGAGCAGTTCTTC. Translated: CASSVGGYNEQFF.

This rearrangement joins TRBV14 to TRBJ2-2; the D gene is possibly TRBD1 (6 bases). This CDR3 spans 15 amino acids. Trimming pared 4 bases from V and 7 bases from J, leaving 16 bases between. Germline-derived CDR1 and CDR2 are SGHDN and FVKESK. CDR3 coding DNA: TGTGCCAGCAGCCTGGACTGGGGGCTTGGCGGGGAGCTGTTTTTT. Translation gives CASSLDWGLGGELFF.

This chain joins TRBV11-2 and TRBJ1-4, with D possibly TRBD1 on 5 matching bases. The CDR3 has 14 residues. V lost 5 bases and J lost 12, with 19 bases in between. Looked up from germline, CDR1 is SGHAT and CDR2 is FQNNGV. CDR3 residues: CASSPRQSSGELFF. Written as DNA, the CDR3 is TGTGCCAGCAGCCCACGACAGTCCTCGGGGGAACTGTTTTTT. The full variable domain, rest sourced from reference TRBV11-2 and TRBJ1-4, is EAGVAQSPRYKIIEKRQSVAFWCNPISGHATLYWYQQILGQGPKLLIQFQNNGVVDDSQLPKDRFSAERLKGVDSTLKIQPAKLEDSAVYLCASSPRQSSGELFFGSGTQLSVL.

This clone occurred a few times. The chain employs TRBV23-1 and TRBJ2-7; 9 bases are shared with TRBD2. TRBV23-1 is an open reading frame whose function is uncertain. This CDR3 has 14 amino acids. The J segment lost 2 bases and the V segment lost 2 bases, leaving 1 base of the junction unmatched. CDR3 nucleotides: TGCGCCAGCAGTCAACCTAGCGGGGCCTACGAGCAGTACTTC. This translates into CASSQPSGAYEQYF.